These 17 T cell receptor beta chains were sequenced from one sample in a study of post-analysis software for immune sequencing data. Study-wide results and caveats: Controls showed lower frequencies than patients for 5 or 6 TRBV segments, and TRBV5-6, TRBV5-1 and TRBV20-1 were among these.

These receptors lack a known antigen. Unique molecular identifiers featured in each of the TCR beta cDNA libraries. TCRdb re-called the PCR reads through MiXCR, storing one row per CDR3 protein. The sample lists fewer than 900,000 distinct CDR3 sequences; about 45% were seen once. Specimen: blood. The receptor source for this set is a girl aged 10 to 17 with multiple sclerosis.

This clonotype was counted between two and nine times. The rearrangement joins TRBV12-5 to TRBJ2-7; D unresolved. With the DNA end fitting TRBJ2-5 better, the J assignment may be wrong. Germline assignment: CDR1 LGHNT and CDR2 FRNRAP. CDR3 length: 12 amino acids. CDR3 region: CASTHMSQTQYF. DNA for the CDR3: TGTGCTTCTACCCACATGTCACAGACCCAGTACTTC.

This clonotype was counted between two and nine times. The CDR3 coding sequence is TGTGCCAGCAGCGCCCGGCCTGGGGCCAACGTCCTGACTTTC. This gives the protein CASSARPGANVLTF. This chain links TRBV14 with TRBJ2-6; D is unresolved. The CDR3 spans 14 residues. Germline V CDR1 and CDR2: SGHDN, FVKESK. The V end lost 5 bases, the J end lost 2 bases, and 7 bases lay between the germline ends.

This clonotype came up many times. The J gene is TRBJ2-1, the V gene TRBV6-4; possible D gene TRBD2, 6 bases. Germline CDR1 MRHNA, CDR2 SNTAGT. V was cut by 0 bases and J by 5 bases, with 11 bases left in between. CDR3 length: 15 residues. This chain's CDR3 is CASSDSAGSDNEQFF. CDR3 DNA: TGTGCCAGCAGTGACTCTGCGGGGTCCGACAATGAGCAGTTCTTC.

The chain couples TRBV7-2 to TRBJ2-1; 8 nucleotides align to TRBD1. The DNA end is a closer match to TRBJ2-7, so the J assignment may be wrong. This CDR3 has 17 residues. Germline CDR1 is SGHTA and CDR2 is FQGNSA. CDR3 region: CASSLAATQGAYNEQYF. As DNA, the CDR3 is TGTGCCAGCAGCTTAGCCGCCACCCAGGGGGCCTACAATGAGCAGTACTTC.

V is TRBV7-2 and J is TRBJ2-5, with 7 bases aligning to TRBD2. Germline CDR1 is SGHTA and CDR2 is FQGNSA. Trimming removed 3 bases from V and 1 base from J; junction bases left unmatched: 17. The CDR3 loop spans 19 amino acids. The CDR3 loop reads CASSFYFGVLAETQETQYF. The CDR3, as DNA: TGTGCCAGCAGCTTTTACTTCGGTGTTCTAGCGGAAACCCAAGAGACCCAGTACTTC.

This rearrangement joins TRBV12-3 or TRBV12-4 to TRBJ1-5; D gene ambiguous. V gave up 6 bases and J gave up 10 bases, with 13 bases separating them. The CDR3 is 12 amino acids. For the CDR3, the DNA is TGTGCCAGCAGCGGACCTCTAGGACCCCAGCATTTT. It yields the protein CASSGPLGPQHF.

This clonotype was observed a few times. The junction departs from the called germline gene at one end, perhaps through a read error. The chain employs TRBV6-5 and TRBJ2-3; D unresolved. The CDR3 has 14 residues. The germline gives CDR1 MNHEY, CDR2 SVGAGI. In nucleotides, the CDR3 is TGTGCCAGCAGCCGGACGACGAGCACAGACACGCAGTATTTT. It specifies CASSRTTSTDTQYF.

About this clonotype: The junction does not match germline at one end; this may be a read error. The chain joins TRBV3-1 to TRBJ1-2; no clear D gene. This CDR3 is built from 15 residues. Germline assignment: CDR1 LGHDT and CDR2 YNNKEL (reference sequence). DNA of the CDR3: TGTGCCAGCAACCAAATCGGCAAACTCGGGTATGGCTACACCTTC. Translated: CASNQIGKLGYGYTF.

This chain joins TRBV4-3 and TRBJ2-3; no clear D. CDR3 size: 15 residues. The V gene lost 1 base and the J gene lost 1 base, with 9 bases spanning the gap. Looked up from germline, CDR1 is LGHNA and CDR2 is YSLEER. CDR3 amino acids: CASSQVLDGTDTQYF. The CDR3 region has the DNA TGCGCCAGCAGCCAAGTATTGGACGGCACAGATACGCAGTATTTT.

There are a few counts of this clonotype. This sequence joins TRBV6-5 and TRBJ2-1, with TRBD2 identical over 13 bases. CDR3 size: 16 residues. V lost 4 bases, J lost 8 bases, and 8 bases stayed unmatched. Germline loops: CDR1 MNHEY, CDR2 SVGAGI. In DNA form, the CDR3 reads TGTGCCAGCAGTTCCGGACTAGCGGGAGACTTCGATGAGCAGTTCTTC. Residues: CASSSGLAGDFDEQFF.

In its sample, this clonotype was seen a few times. The chain recombines TRBV15 with TRBJ2-1; 9 bases line up with TRBD1. This CDR3 contains 16 residues. The ends lost 6 bases at V and 2 bases at J; junction bases unmatched: 8. Germline V gene lookup returns CDR1 LNHNV and CDR2 YYDKDF (reference sequence). DNA of the CDR3: TGTGCCACCAGTCATTCCGGGACAGGGACCTACAATGAGCAGTTCTTC. Amino acid sequence: CATSHSGTGTYNEQFF.

J is TRBJ2-1 and V is TRBV12-3 or TRBV12-4; 9 nucleotides agree with TRBD1. This CDR3 contains 15 residues. After removal of 7 bases from V and 6 bases from J, the junction contained 10 bases not matched to a gene. DNA of the CDR3: TGTGCCAGCACGGGGACAGGGTGGGCCGGCAATGAGCAGTTCTTC. Protein: CASTGTGWAGNEQFF.

V is TRBV12-3 or TRBV12-4 and J is TRBJ2-7, with D perhaps TRBD2 (5 bases). This CDR3 is built from 13 residues. V lost 7 bases, J lost 0 bases, and 10 bases lay in between. Written as DNA, the CDR3 is TGTGCCAGCACCCCCGGGGTCTCCTACGAGCAGTACTTC. Residues: CASTPGVSYEQYF.

The rearrangement uses TRBV5-1 and TRBJ2-7; TRBD2 agrees at 10 bases. Per germline, CDR1 SGHRS and CDR2 YFSETQ. V lost 5 bases and J lost 2; bases outside the gene matches: 13. This CDR3 contains 17 residues. The CDR3 is CASRRAASGSSAYEQYF. The CDR3 DNA reads TGCGCCAGCAGAAGGGCAGCTAGCGGGAGCTCAGCCTACGAGCAGTACTTC.

This clonotype was found a few times. The chain combines TRBV6-6 with TRBJ2-1; tentative D call: TRBD2 (6 bases). Per germline, CDR1 MNHNY and CDR2 SVGAGI (reference sequence). The length of the CDR3 is 14 residues. Trimming stripped 5 bases from V and 8 bases from J, with 16 bases between. The CDR3 bases are TGTGCCAGCAGTACCCGGCGGGGTGATTATGAGCAGTTCTTC. Translating it yields CASSTRRGDYEQFF.

With respect to this clonotype: Its ends do not fully match the called genes, so a read error is possible. The J gene is TRBJ2-3, the V gene TRBV3-1; the match to TRBD2 covers 16 bases. The CDR3 length is 19 residues. CDR1 and CDR2 (germline): LGHDT, YNNKEL (reference sequence). The CDR3 DNA is TGTGCCAGCAGCCAAGCGGGACTAGCGGGAGGGCCTGACACAGATATGCAGTATTTT. Translated: CASSQAGLAGGPDTDMQYF.

The chain recombines TRBV6-6 with TRBJ2-3; no clear D gene. V lost 2 bases and J lost 0, with 6 bases in between. The germline V gene has CDR1 MNHNY and CDR2 SVGAGI (reference sequence). This CDR3 has 14 amino acids. The CDR3 here is CASSYTVSTDTQYF. DNA for the CDR3: TGTGCCAGCAGTTACACTGTGAGCACAGATACGCAGTATTTT.